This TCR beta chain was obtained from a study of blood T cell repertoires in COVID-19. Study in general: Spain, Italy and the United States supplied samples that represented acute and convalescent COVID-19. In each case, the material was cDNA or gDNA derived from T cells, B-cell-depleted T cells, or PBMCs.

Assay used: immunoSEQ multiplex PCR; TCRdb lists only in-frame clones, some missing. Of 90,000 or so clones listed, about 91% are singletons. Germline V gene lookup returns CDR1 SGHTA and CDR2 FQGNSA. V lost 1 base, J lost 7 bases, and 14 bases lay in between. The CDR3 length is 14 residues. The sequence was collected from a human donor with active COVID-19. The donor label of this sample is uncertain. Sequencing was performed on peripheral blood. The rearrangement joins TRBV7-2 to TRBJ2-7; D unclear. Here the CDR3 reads CASSLVTTFQEQYF. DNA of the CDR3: TGTGCCAGCAGCTTAGTCACTACCTTTCAAGAGCAGTACTTC.